A single TCR beta chain is shown here with its context. The CDR3 totals 15 residues. CDR1 and CDR2 from the germline V gene are KGHSH and LQKENI. V lost 6 bases, J lost 1 base, and 7 bases stayed unmatched. The record originates from a study of blood T cell repertoires in COVID-19. Study overall: From the United States, Italy and Spain came samples of acute and convalescent COVID-19.

Original analysis: Using reference gene primer amplification, nucleated cell counts were estimated. Assay: immunoSEQ multiplex PCR; the TCRdb copy retains only in-frame clones and omits some. Clone size and the V and J calls come from that table; the DNA yielded D and trimming. The table shows some 87,000 clones, with roughly 80% occurring only once. Sequenced sample: peripheral blood. The TCR comes from a human donor in a cohort sampled during active COVID-19. This rearrangement joins TRBV18 to TRBJ2-3; TRBD1 agrees at 7 bases. CDR3 coding DNA: TGTGCCAGCTCTCTCACAGGGGCTGGCACAGATACGCAGTATTTT. It codes for CASSLTGAGTDTQYF. The full variable domain, rest sourced from reference TRBV18 and TRBJ2-3, is NAGVMQNPRHLVRRRGQEARLRCSPMKGHSHVYWYRQLPEEGLKFMVYLQKENIIDESGMPKERFSAEFPKEGPSILRIQQVVRGDSAAYFCASSLTGAGTDTQYFGPGTRLTVL.